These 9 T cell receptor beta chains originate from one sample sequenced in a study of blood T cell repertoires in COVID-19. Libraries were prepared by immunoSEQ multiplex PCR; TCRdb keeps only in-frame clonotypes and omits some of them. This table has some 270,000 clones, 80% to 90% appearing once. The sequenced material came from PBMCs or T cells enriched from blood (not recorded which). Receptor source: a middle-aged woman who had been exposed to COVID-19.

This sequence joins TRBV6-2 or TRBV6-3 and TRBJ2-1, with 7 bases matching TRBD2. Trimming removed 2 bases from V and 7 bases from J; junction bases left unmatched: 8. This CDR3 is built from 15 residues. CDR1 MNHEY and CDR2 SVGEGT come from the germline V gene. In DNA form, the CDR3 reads TGTGCCAGCAGTTACCTAGCGGCAATTAGGAATGAGCAGTTCTTC. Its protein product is CASSYLAAIRNEQFF.

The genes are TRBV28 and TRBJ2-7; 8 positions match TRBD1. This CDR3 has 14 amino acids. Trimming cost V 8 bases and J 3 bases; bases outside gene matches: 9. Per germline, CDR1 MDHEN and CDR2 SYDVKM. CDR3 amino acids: CASRPADRDYEQYV. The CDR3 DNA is TGTGCCAGCCGCCCAGCGGACAGGGACTACGAGCAGTACGTC.

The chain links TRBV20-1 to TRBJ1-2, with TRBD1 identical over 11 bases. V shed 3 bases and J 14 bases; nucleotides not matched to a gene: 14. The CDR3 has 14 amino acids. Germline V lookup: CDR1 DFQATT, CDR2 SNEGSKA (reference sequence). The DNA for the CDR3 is TGCAGTGCTAGTCCCGGGACAGGGGGATCTTTGAAAACCTTC. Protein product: CSASPGTGGSLKTF.

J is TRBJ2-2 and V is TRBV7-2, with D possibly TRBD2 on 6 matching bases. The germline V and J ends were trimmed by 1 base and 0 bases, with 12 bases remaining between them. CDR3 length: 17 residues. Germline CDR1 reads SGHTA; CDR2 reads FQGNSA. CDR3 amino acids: CASSLGGGFANTGELFF. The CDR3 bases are TGTGCCAGCAGCTTAGGAGGAGGGTTCGCGAACACCGGGGAGCTGTTTTTT.

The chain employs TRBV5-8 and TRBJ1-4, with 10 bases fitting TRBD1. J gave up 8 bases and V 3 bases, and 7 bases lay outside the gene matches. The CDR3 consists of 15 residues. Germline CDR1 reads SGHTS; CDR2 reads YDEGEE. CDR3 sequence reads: CASSYQTGGQEKLFF. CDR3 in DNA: TGTGCCAGCAGCTACCAGACAGGGGGCCAGGAAAAACTGTTTTTT. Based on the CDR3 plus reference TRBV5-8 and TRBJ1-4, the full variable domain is EAGVTQSPTHLIKTRGQQATLRCSPISGHTSVYWYQQALGLGLQFLLWYDEGEERNRGNFPPRFSGRQFPNYSSELNVNALELEDSALYLCASSYQTGGQEKLFFGSGTQLSVL.

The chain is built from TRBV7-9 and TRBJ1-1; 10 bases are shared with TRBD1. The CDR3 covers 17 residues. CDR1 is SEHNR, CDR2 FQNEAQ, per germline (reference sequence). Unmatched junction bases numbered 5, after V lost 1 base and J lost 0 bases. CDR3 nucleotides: TGTGCCAGCAGCTTAGTAGGGACAGGGGCCTTGAACACTGAAGCTTTCTTT. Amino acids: CASSLVGTGALNTEAFF.

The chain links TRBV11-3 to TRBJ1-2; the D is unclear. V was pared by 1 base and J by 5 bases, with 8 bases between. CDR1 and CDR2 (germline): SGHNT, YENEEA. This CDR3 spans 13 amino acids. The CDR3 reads CASSLAPQYGYTF. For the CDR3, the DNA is TGTGCCAGCAGCTTAGCCCCCCAGTATGGCTACACCTTC. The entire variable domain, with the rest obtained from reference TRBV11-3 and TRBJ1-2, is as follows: EAGVVQSPRYKIIEKKQPVAFWCNPISGHNTLYWYLQNLGQGPELLIRYENEEAVDDSQLPKDRFSAERLKGVDSTLKIQPAELGDSAVYLCASSLAPQYGYTFGSGTRLTVV.

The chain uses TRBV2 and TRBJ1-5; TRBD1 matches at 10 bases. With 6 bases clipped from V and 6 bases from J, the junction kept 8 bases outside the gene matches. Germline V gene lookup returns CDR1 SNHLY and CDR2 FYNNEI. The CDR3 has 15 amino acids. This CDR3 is CASRVGTGDSQPQHF. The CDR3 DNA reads TGTGCCAGCAGGGTCGGGACAGGGGATAGTCAGCCCCAGCATTTT.

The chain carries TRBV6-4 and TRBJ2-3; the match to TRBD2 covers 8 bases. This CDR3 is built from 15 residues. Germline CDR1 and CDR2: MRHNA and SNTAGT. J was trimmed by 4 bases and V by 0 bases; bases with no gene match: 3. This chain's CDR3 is CASSDSIAGSDTQYF. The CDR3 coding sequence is TGTGCCAGCAGTGACTCAATAGCGGGGTCAGATACGCAGTATTTT.